This is a list of T cell receptor beta chains from one sample in a study of Ad26.COV2.S vaccination and SARS-CoV-2 variants. Libraries were prepared by immunoSEQ multiplex PCR; TCRdb keeps only in-frame clonotypes and omits some of them. The sample holds hundreds of thousands of clones, 70% to 90% seen once. The sample was peripheral blood, taken in a trial of Ad26.COV2.S vaccine versus placebo. Receptor source: a person between 18 and 60 years old who received the Ad26.COV2.S COVID-19 vaccine or a placebo. Both conserved end residues are part of each CDR3. Each record gives: J gene, D gene, V gene, clone size, CDR3 DNA, CDR3 protein. The D gene is left open where the match is weak. A row's size may be missing; if present it is once, few, many or a size class.

TRBJ1-5,-,TRBV6-6,-,TGTGCCAGCAGTCCCCTCCCCAGTCAGCCCCAGCATTTT,CASSPLPSQPQHF
TRBJ2-1,-,TRBV5-8,-,TGTGCCAGCAGCTTGGACCAGGTGCGCTACAATGAGCAGTTCTTC,CASSLDQVRYNEQFF
TRBJ2-5,TRBD1,TRBV9,-,TGTGCCAGCAGCGTAGATGTGGGACAGGGGTCGATGGAGACCCAGTACTTC,CASSVDVGQGSMETQYF
TRBJ2-3,TRBD2,TRBV9,-,TGTGCCAGCAGCCCAGTGGTGGGGGGGAAGCAGTATTTT,CASSPVVGGKQYF
TRBJ1-4,-,TRBV7-9,-,TGTGCCAGCAGCTTAACAACTAATGAAAAACTGTTTTTT,CASSLTTNEKLFF
TRBJ2-7,-,TRBV27,-,TGTGCCAGCAGTTCCCGGGAAGGGTACGAGCAGTACTTC,CASSSREGYEQYF
TRBJ2-7,TRBD2,TRBV14,-,TGTGCCAGCAGCCAAGATTATAGGACTAGCGTAACCTACGAGCAGTACTTC,CASSQDYRTSVTYEQYF
TRBJ2-1,-,TRBV27,-,TGTGCCAGCAGTTTATTTAGCCGGAGTGAGCAGTTCTTC,CASSLFSRSEQFF
TRBJ1-6,-,TRBV10-3,-,TGTGCCATCAGCCTCTCGGATCCTTCACCCCTCCACTTT,CAISLSDPSPLHF
TRBJ2-2,-,TRBV27,-,TGTGCCAGCAGTTCCCCCCCCAGGGAGACCACCGGGGAGCTGTTTTTT,CASSSPPRETTGELFF
TRBJ2-5,-,TRBV19,-,TGTGCCAGTAGTATGGTGCGGGGAGAGACCCAGTACTTC,CASSMVRGETQYF
TRBJ2-5,-,TRBV2,-,TGTGCCAGCAGTGAACAGGGGACAACCCAAGAGACCCAGTACTTC,CASSEQGTTQETQYF
TRBJ1-2,-,TRBV5-5,-,TGTGCCAGCAGCTCTCGGACAGCGAACTATGGCTACACCTTC,CASSSRTANYGYTF
TRBJ1-6,-,TRBV5-5,-,TGTGCCAGCAGCTTGAACCAACAGGTTGGATTCATTTCACCCCTCCACTTT,CASSLNQQVGFISPLHF
TRBJ2-5,TRBD2,TRBV7-9,few,TGTGCCAGCAGCCCCGGGACTAGCGGGACCATTACCCTCCGGGAGACCCAGTACTTC,CASSPGTSGTITLRETQYF
TRBJ2-5,TRBD2,TRBV30,-,TGTGCCTGGACCGCGACTAGCGGGGGTGAGACCCAGTACTTC,CAWTATSGGETQYF
TRBJ2-7,-,TRBV11-2,-,TGTGCCAGCAGCTTAGAGAGGGCCTCTGGCCACGAGCAGTACTTC,CASSLERASGHEQYF